Reported below is one T cell receptor beta chain. Original processing methods: Using reference gene primer amplification, nucleated cell counts were estimated. Clones were read by immunoSEQ multiplex PCR, and TCRdb kept only the in-frame ones, dropping some. V and J calls and clone size are given by that table; D and trimming were obtained from the DNA. The repertoire holds 150,000 or so clones, around 80% seen once, with just over 6% in the top ten. The data originate from a study of blood T cell repertoires in COVID-19. In assigning cohorts, the study relied on participant-reported clinical history. Between the trimmed V and J ends, which lost 3 bases and 0 bases, there was a span of 20 bases. The CDR3 loop spans 18 amino acids. CDR1 and CDR2 (germline): KGHSH, LQKENI.

This rearrangement joins TRBV18 to TRBJ2-5; TRBD1 might be the D (6 bases). This clonotype was obtained from a woman aged 45-59 years who had recovered from COVID-19. Sequencing used PBMCs or T cells enriched from blood (not recorded which). CDR3 residues: CASSPGTSLGGYQETQYF. DNA for the CDR3: TGTGCCAGCTCACCCGGGACAAGTTTAGGGGGTTACCAAGAGACCCAGTACTTC. Supplemented by reference TRBV18 and TRBJ2-5, the full variable domain reads NAGVMQNPRHLVRRRGQEARLRCSPMKGHSHVYWYRQLPEEGLKFMVYLQKENIIDESGMPKERFSAEFPKEGPSILRIQQVVRGDSAAYFCASSPGTSLGGYQETQYFGPGTRLLVL.